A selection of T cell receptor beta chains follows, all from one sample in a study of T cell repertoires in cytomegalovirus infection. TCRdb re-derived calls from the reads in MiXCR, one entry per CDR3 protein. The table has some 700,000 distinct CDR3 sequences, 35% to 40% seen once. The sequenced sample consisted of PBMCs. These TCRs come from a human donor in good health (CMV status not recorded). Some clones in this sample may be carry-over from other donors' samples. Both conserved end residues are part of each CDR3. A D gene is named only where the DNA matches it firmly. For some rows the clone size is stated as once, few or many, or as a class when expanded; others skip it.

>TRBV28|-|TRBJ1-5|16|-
CASSRPRQTSNQPQHF
TGTGCCAGCAGCAGACCCAGACAGACCAGCAATCAGCCCCAGCATTTT
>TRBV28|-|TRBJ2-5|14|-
CASILKDFQETQYF
TGTGCCAGCATTTTAAAGGACTTTCAAGAGACCCAGTACTTC
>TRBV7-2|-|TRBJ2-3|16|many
CASSLDARVGTDTQYF
TGTGCCAGCAGCTTGGATGCCAGGGTGGGCACAGATACGCAGTATTTT
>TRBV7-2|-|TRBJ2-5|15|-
CASSSVGGPQETQYF
TGTGCCAGCAGCTCGGTGGGGGGCCCACAAGAGACCCAGTACTTC
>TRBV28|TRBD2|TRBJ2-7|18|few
CASSRRTEWTSFIYEQYF
TGTGCCAGCAGTAGAAGGACAGAATGGACTAGCTTCATCTACGAGCAGTACTTC
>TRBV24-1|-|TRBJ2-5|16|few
CATSDPSAGPQETQYF
TGTGCCACCAGTGATCCTTCTGCGGGGCCTCAAGAGACCCAGTACTTC
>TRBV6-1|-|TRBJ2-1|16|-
CASSKQGQSSYNEQFF
TGTGCCAGCAGTAAACAGGGCCAAAGCTCCTACAATGAGCAGTTCTTC
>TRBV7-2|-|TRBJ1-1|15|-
CASRVGGTVGTEAFF
TGTGCCAGCAGGGTAGGGGGAACGGTAGGCACTGAAGCTTTCTTT
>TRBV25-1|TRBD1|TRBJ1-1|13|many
CASRGTGSTEAFF
TGTGCCAGCAGAGGGACAGGGAGCACTGAAGCTTTCTTT
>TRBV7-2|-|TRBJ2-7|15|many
CASSLPAVSSYEQYF
TGTGCCAGCAGCCTCCCCGCGGTGAGCTCCTACGAGCAGTACTTC
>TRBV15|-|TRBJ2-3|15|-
CATSREAAFQATQYF
TGTGCCACCAGCAGAGAGGCAGCCTTCCAGGCTACGCAGTATTTT
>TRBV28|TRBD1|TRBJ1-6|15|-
CASSSPGQGDSPLHF
TGTGCCAGCAGTTCCCCGGGACAGGGCGATTCACCCCTCCACTTT
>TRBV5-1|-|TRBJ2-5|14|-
CASSLAPLVETQYF
TGCGCCAGCAGCTTGGCTCCTTTAGTGGAGACCCAGTACTTC
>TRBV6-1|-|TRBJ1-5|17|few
CASSESDPPRVHQPQHF
TGTGCCAGCAGTGAAAGTGACCCCCCGCGTGTGCATCAGCCCCAGCATTTT
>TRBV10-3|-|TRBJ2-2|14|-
CAITTRQGGGELFF
TGTGCCATCACCACCCGACAGGGAGGCGGGGAGCTGTTTTTT
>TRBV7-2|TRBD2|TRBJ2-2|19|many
CASSLPPGLAGVDTGELFF
TGTGCCAGCAGCTTGCCTCCGGGACTAGCGGGAGTTGACACCGGGGAGCTGTTTTTT
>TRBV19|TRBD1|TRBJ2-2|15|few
CASSGQGASTGELFF
TGTGCCAGTAGTGGACAGGGGGCGAGCACCGGGGAGCTGTTTTTT
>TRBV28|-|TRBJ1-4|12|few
CASSSFGEKLFF
TGTGCCAGCAGCTCCTTCGGAGAAAAACTGTTTTTT
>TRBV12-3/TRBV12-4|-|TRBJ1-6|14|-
CASRGGSYNSPLHF
TGTGCCAGCAGGGGGGGCTCCTATAATTCACCCCTCCACTTT
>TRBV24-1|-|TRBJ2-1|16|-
CATSPKAGARYNEQFF
TGTGCCACCAGTCCCAAGGCGGGGGCCAGATACAATGAGCAGTTCTTC
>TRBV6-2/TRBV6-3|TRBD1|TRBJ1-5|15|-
CASSKDRGDNQPQHF
TGTGCCAGCAGTAAGGACAGGGGTGACAATCAGCCCCAGCATTTT
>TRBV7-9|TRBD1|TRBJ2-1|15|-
CASSLQGASYNEQFF
TGTGCCAGCAGCTTGCAGGGGGCCTCCTACAATGAGCAGTTCTTC
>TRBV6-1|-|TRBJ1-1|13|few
CASILQGNTEAFF
TGTGCCAGCATCCTCCAGGGGAACACTGAAGCTTTCTTT
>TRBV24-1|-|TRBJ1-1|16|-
CATSVEGKGMNTEAFF
TGTGCCACCAGTGTGGAGGGGAAGGGTATGAACACTGAAGCTTTCTTT
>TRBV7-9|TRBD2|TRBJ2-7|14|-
CARSLGAGGPGTYF
TGTGCCAGGAGCTTAGGAGCGGGAGGGCCGGGTACGTACTTC
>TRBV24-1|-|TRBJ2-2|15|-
CATSPFGENTGELFF
TGTGCCACCAGTCCCTTCGGGGAGAACACCGGGGAGCTGTTTTTT
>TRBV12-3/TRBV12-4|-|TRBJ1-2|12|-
CASRRQLYGYTF
TGTGCCAGCAGGAGACAGCTATATGGCTACACCTTC
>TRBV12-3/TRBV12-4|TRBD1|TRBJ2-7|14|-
CASSVRQGGGEQYF
TGTGCCAGCAGTGTCAGACAGGGGGGAGGCGAGCAGTACTTC
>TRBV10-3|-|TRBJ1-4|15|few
CAISEVGDRNEKLFF
TGTGCCATCAGTGAGGTGGGGGACCGTAATGAAAAACTGTTTTTT
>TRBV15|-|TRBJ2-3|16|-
CATSRGRLVGTDTQYF
TGTGCCACCAGCAGAGGACGACTAGTCGGCACAGATACGCAGTATTTT
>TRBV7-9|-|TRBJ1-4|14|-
CASRSGTDGEKLFF
TGTGCCAGCAGGTCCGGGACCGACGGTGAAAAACTGTTTTTT
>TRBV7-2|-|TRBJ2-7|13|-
CASSPRANYEQYF
TGTGCCAGCAGCCCACGGGCGAACTACGAGCAGTACTTC
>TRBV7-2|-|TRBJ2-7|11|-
CASSLEGEHYF
TGTGCCAGCAGCCTAGAAGGCGAGCATTACTTC